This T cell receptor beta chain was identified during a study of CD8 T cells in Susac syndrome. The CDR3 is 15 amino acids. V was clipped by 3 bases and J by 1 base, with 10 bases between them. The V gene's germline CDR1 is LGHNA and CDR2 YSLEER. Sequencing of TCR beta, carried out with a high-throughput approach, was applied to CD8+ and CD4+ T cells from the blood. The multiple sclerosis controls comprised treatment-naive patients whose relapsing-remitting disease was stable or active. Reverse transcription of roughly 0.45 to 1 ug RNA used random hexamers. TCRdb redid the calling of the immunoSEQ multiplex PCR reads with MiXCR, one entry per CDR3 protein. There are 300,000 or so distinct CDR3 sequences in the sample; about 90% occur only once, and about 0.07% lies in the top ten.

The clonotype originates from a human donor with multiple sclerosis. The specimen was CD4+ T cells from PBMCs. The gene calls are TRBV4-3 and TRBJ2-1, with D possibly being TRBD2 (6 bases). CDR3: CASSQEGRSYNEQFF. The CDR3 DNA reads TGCGCCAGCAGCCAGGAGGGCCGGTCCTACAATGAGCAGTTCTTC.